This is a list of T cell receptor beta chains from one sample in a study of shared clonotypes between healthy human individuals. The repertoire was sequenced with immunoSEQ multiplex PCR; TCRdb's copy has only in-frame clones and lacks some. The sample lists around 690,000 clones; about 90% were seen once. Material: memory CD8+ T cells from PBMCs. These receptors all stem from a man between 18 and 29 years old in good health. Some clones in this sample may be carry-over from other donors' samples. The CDR3 runs from the conserved cysteine through the conserved F or W. The order of the fields is CDR3 protein, CDR3 DNA, clone size, D gene, V gene, J gene. The D gene is left open where the match is weak. Size tells how often a clone was seen (once, few, many) or the class of an expanded clone, and some rows leave it out.

CDR3 protein: CASSSPDRATSVQYF
CDR3 DNA: TGCGCCAGCAGCTCCCCGGACAGGGCGACCTCTGTGCAGTACTTC
clone size: -
D gene: TRBD1
V gene: TRBV5-1
J gene: TRBJ2-7

CDR3 protein: CASSLEAGSSYEQYF
CDR3 DNA: TGCGCCAGCAGCCTCGAAGCAGGGTCAAGCTACGAGCAGTACTTC
clone size: once
D gene: -
V gene: TRBV4-3
J gene: TRBJ2-7

CDR3 protein: CASSLAVAGESEQYF
CDR3 DNA: TGCGCCAGCAGCTTGGCCGTGGCGGGAGAGAGCGAGCAGTACTTC
clone size: -
D gene: TRBD2
V gene: TRBV5-1
J gene: TRBJ2-7

CDR3 protein: CASSFSRGTEAFF
CDR3 DNA: TGTGCCAGCAGTTTTTCGCGAGGGACTGAAGCTTTCTTT
clone size: once
D gene: -
V gene: TRBV27
J gene: TRBJ1-1

CDR3 protein: CSVEPVQSGGLNEQFF
CDR3 DNA: TGCAGCGTTGAACCGGTCCAGTCGGGAGGGCTAAATGAGCAGTTCTTC
clone size: -
D gene: TRBD2
V gene: TRBV29-1
J gene: TRBJ2-1

CDR3 protein: CASSFGPEQFF
CDR3 DNA: TGTGCCAGCAGCTTTGGGCCTGAGCAGTTCTTC
clone size: -
D gene: -
V gene: TRBV9
J gene: TRBJ2-1

CDR3 protein: CASSHRGLESVEQYF
CDR3 DNA: TGTGCCAGCAGCCACCGGGGACTGGAGAGCGTCGAGCAGTACTTC
clone size: -
D gene: -
V gene: TRBV14
J gene: TRBJ2-7

CDR3 protein: CASRGIHGYTF
CDR3 DNA: TGTGCCAGCAGGGGGATCCATGGCTACACCTTC
clone size: once
D gene: -
V gene: TRBV9
J gene: TRBJ1-2

CDR3 protein: CASGLDLAVNTGELFF
CDR3 DNA: TGTGCTAGTGGTTTGGATCTAGCTGTTAACACCGGGGAGCTGTTTTTT
clone size: -
D gene: -
V gene: TRBV12-5
J gene: TRBJ2-2

CDR3 protein: CASSIDRLAGDSGELFF
CDR3 DNA: TGTGCCAGTAGTATAGATAGGCTAGCGGGAGACTCCGGGGAGCTGTTTTTT
clone size: once
D gene: TRBD2
V gene: TRBV19
J gene: TRBJ2-2

CDR3 protein: CASNRYPNGVNGYTF
CDR3 DNA: TGTGCCAGCAACCGATACCCGAATGGAGTAAATGGCTACACCTTC
clone size: -
D gene: -
V gene: TRBV9
J gene: TRBJ1-2

CDR3 protein: CASSPYYSYNQPQHF
CDR3 DNA: TGTGCCAGCAGTCCCTACTACAGTTACAATCAGCCCCAGCATTTT
clone size: -
D gene: -
V gene: TRBV27
J gene: TRBJ1-5

CDR3 protein: CASSHGVAGGPEAFF
CDR3 DNA: TGTGCCAGCAGCCACGGCGTTGCGGGCGGACCTGAAGCTTTCTTT
clone size: -
D gene: -
V gene: TRBV7-8
J gene: TRBJ1-1

CDR3 protein: CASSLSGENIQYF
CDR3 DNA: TGTGCCAGCAGCTTAAGTGGGGAGAACATTCAGTACTTC
clone size: -
D gene: -
V gene: TRBV7-9
J gene: TRBJ2-4

CDR3 protein: CATSNRGGGANVLTF
CDR3 DNA: TGTGCCACCAGCAATAGGGGGGGCGGGGCCAACGTCCTGACTTTC
clone size: -
D gene: -
V gene: TRBV15
J gene: TRBJ2-6

CDR3 protein: CASSTPWNTEAFF
CDR3 DNA: TGTGCCAGTAGTACCCCCTGGAACACTGAAGCTTTCTTT
clone size: few
D gene: -
V gene: TRBV19
J gene: TRBJ1-1

CDR3 protein: CASSPQKGQGEYEQYF
CDR3 DNA: TGTGCCAGCAGCCCTCAAAAGGGACAGGGGGAATACGAGCAGTACTTC
clone size: -
D gene: TRBD1
V gene: TRBV6-6
J gene: TRBJ2-7

CDR3 protein: CASSTLQAGEQFF
CDR3 DNA: TGTGCCAGTAGTACCCTACAGGCGGGTGAGCAGTTCTTC
clone size: -
D gene: -
V gene: TRBV19
J gene: TRBJ2-1

CDR3 protein: CASSITDRGTYEQYF
CDR3 DNA: TGTGCCAGTAGTATAACGGACAGGGGCACCTACGAGCAGTACTTC
clone size: -
D gene: TRBD1
V gene: TRBV19
J gene: TRBJ2-7

CDR3 protein: CASSRSPWAGHPIYGYTF
CDR3 DNA: TGTGCCAGCAGCCGATCACCTTGGGCAGGGCACCCGATCTATGGCTACACCTTC
clone size: -
D gene: -
V gene: TRBV14
J gene: TRBJ1-2

CDR3 protein: CSVPSRGQKGYNEQFF
CDR3 DNA: TGCAGCGTTCCCAGCCGCGGGCAAAAGGGTTACAATGAGCAGTTCTTC
clone size: -
D gene: -
V gene: TRBV29-1
J gene: TRBJ2-1

CDR3 protein: CASLTSGMGDTQYF
CDR3 DNA: TGTGCCAGCCTGACTAGCGGGATGGGAGATACGCAGTATTTT
clone size: -
D gene: TRBD2
V gene: TRBV6-5
J gene: TRBJ2-3

CDR3 protein: CASSLTLDLTDAGELFF
CDR3 DNA: TGTGCCAGCAGTTTGACTCTGGACCTGACCGACGCCGGGGAGCTGTTTTTT
clone size: -
D gene: -
V gene: TRBV28
J gene: TRBJ2-2

CDR3 protein: CASSWGRGGYTF
CDR3 DNA: TGCGCCAGCAGCTGGGGACGGGGTGGCTACACCTTC
clone size: -
D gene: -
V gene: TRBV4-1
J gene: TRBJ1-2

CDR3 protein: CATSTLRSSGDYNEQFF
CDR3 DNA: TGTGCCACCAGCACGTTAAGGTCTAGCGGGGATTACAATGAGCAGTTCTTC
clone size: -
D gene: TRBD2
V gene: TRBV15
J gene: TRBJ2-1

CDR3 protein: CAVYPGLAHEQFF
CDR3 DNA: TGTGCCGTATACCCGGGACTAGCCCATGAGCAGTTCTTC
clone size: -
D gene: TRBD2
V gene: TRBV6-6
J gene: TRBJ2-1

CDR3 protein: CATGDRDLGSTEAFF
CDR3 DNA: TGTGCCACGGGCGACAGGGACCTCGGGAGCACTGAAGCTTTCTTT
clone size: -
D gene: TRBD1
V gene: TRBV7-9
J gene: TRBJ1-1

CDR3 protein: CASSSLTGNYEQYF
CDR3 DNA: TGTGCCAGCAGCAGTCTAACAGGGAACTACGAGCAGTACTTC
clone size: once
D gene: -
V gene: TRBV5-4
J gene: TRBJ2-7